One and the same sample provided the 5 T cell receptor beta chains below, sequenced in a study of identical twins. A single record per CDR3 protein comes from TCRdb applying MiXCR to the 5' RACE reads. The data contain just under 650,000 distinct CDR3 sequences, about 7.6% of them singletons. These data are also associated with another study on yellow fever vaccine responses in identical twins.

Sample: PBMCs. The receptors here all came from a woman under 30 in good health.

The J gene is TRBJ1-2, the V gene TRBV6-5, with no clear D. Trimming cost V 1 base and J 7 bases, with 10 bases left between them. The CDR3 has 13 residues. Germline V gives CDR1 MNHEY, CDR2 SVGAGI. The CDR3 region is CASSYYVDRGYTF. Written as DNA, the CDR3 is TGTGCCAGCAGTTACTACGTGGATCGTGGCTACACCTTC.

This clonotype was seen many times. The rearrangement uses TRBV29-1 and TRBJ1-1; TRBD1 is a possible D gene (6 bases). Germline assignment: CDR1 SQVTM and CDR2 ANQGSEA. Between the trimmed V and J ends, which lost 5 bases and 7 bases, there was a span of 17 bases. This CDR3 has 13 amino acids. The DNA for the CDR3 is TGCAGCGTTCCGCAGGGGAGAGGGGGTGAAGCTTTCTTT. This sequence encodes CSVPQGRGGEAFF. Full variable domain (missing parts from reference TRBV29-1 and TRBJ1-1): SAVISQKPSRDICQRGTSLTIQCQVDSQVTMMFWYRQQPGQSLTLIATANQGSEATYESGFVIDKFPISRPNLTFSTLTVSNMSPEDSSIYLCSVPQGRGGEAFFGQGTRLTVV.

In this sample, this clonotype turned up a few times. The chain is built from TRBV5-1 and TRBJ1-1; D is unresolved. The CDR3 sequence is 15 residues long. Germline CDR1 reads SGHRS; CDR2 reads YFSETQ. Between the trimmed V and J ends, which lost 0 bases and 3 bases, there was a span of 12 bases. The CDR3 spells CASSLGFDGDTEAFF. CDR3 nucleotides: TGCGCCAGCAGCTTGGGCTTCGATGGGGACACTGAAGCTTTCTTT.

Ten or more counts support this clonotype. The chain links TRBV12-3 or TRBV12-4 to TRBJ2-1; D is unresolved. The CDR3 consists of 12 residues. Deletions cut 4 bases from V and 5 bases from J, with 6 bases between. For the CDR3, the DNA is TGTGCCAGCAGTTACCGGAACAATGAGCAGTTCTTC. It codes for CASSYRNNEQFF.

The rearrangement joins TRBV4-2 to TRBJ2-1; a possible D gene is TRBD2 (6 bases). This CDR3 contains 20 residues. V lost 4 bases to trimming and J lost 0 bases, with 25 bases between them. The germline V gene has CDR1 LGHNA and CDR2 YNFKEQ. The CDR3 bases are TGTGCCAGCAGCCTACTAGCTACCAAAATCCCACATAGCTCCTACAATGAGCAGTTCTTC. This encodes CASSLLATKIPHSSYNEQFF.